Detailed here is one T cell receptor (beta chain). Its antigen is not identified. The CDR3 contains 14 residues. Trimming stripped 6 bases from V and 4 bases from J, with 13 bases between. In germline, CDR1 is MNHEY, CDR2 SMNVEV (reference sequence). The sample originates from a study of T cell responses to AZD1222 COVID-19 vaccine. The study, taken as a whole, reports: There were vaccine-associated CD4 TCRs across spike, dominant at 160-218 and 743-854.

Clones were read by immunoSEQ multiplex PCR, and TCRdb kept only the in-frame ones, dropping some. The sample lists some 150,000 clones; about 93% were seen once. The source material was peripheral blood, sampled on day 0 of AZD1222 vaccination. The chain is built from TRBV27 and TRBJ2-1; D unresolved. The clonotype comes from an adult in good health. The CDR3: CASRRTRLYNEQFF. For the CDR3, the DNA is TGTGCCAGCAGAAGGACCCGACTGTACAATGAGCAGTTCTTC.